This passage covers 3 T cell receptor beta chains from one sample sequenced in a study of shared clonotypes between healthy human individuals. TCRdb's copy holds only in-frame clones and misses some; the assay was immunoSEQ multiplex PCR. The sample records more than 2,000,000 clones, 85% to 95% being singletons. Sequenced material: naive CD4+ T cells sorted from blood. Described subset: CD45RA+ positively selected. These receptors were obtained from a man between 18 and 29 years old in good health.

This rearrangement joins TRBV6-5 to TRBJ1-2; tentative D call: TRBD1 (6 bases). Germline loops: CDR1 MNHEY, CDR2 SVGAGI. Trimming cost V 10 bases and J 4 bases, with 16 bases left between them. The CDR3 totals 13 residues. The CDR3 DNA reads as TGTGCCACTACCGGAGGACAGTTCTATGGCTACACCTTC. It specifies CATTGGQFYGYTF.

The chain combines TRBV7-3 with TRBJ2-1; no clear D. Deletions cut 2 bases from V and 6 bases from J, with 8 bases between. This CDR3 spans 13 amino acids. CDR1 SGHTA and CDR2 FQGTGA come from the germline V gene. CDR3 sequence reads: CASSLSPTNEQFF. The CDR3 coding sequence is TGTGCCAGCAGCTTATCCCCCACCAATGAGCAGTTCTTC.

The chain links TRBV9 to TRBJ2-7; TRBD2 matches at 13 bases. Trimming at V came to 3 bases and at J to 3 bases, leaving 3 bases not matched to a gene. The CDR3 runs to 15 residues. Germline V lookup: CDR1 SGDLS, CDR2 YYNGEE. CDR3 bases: TGTGCCAGCAGCGGGGGACTAGCGGGATTCTACGAGCAGTACTTC. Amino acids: CASSGGLAGFYEQYF.